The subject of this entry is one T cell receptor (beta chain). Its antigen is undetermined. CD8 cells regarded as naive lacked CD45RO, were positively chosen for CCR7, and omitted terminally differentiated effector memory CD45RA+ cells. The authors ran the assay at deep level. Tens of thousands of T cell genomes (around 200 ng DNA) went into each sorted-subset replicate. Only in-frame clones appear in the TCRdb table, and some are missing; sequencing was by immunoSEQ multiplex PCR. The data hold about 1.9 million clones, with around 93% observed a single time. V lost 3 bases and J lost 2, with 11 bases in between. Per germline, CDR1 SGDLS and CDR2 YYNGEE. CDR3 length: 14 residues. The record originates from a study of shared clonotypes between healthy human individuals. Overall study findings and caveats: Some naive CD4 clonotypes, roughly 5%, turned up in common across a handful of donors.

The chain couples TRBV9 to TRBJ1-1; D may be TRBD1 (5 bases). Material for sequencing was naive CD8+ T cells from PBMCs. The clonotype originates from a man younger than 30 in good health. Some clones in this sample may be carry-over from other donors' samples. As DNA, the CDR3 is TGTGCCAGCAGCGCGGGTAGGGGAAACACTGAAGCTTTCTTT. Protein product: CASSAGRGNTEAFF.